The source of this TCR beta chain is a study of blood T cell repertoires in COVID-19. As for the study in general: There were acute and convalescent COVID-19 samples, and they came from the United States, Italy and Spain. T cells, B-cell-depleted T cells, or PBMCs supplied cDNA or gDNA.

Recruited during active infection, patients (from Seattle) were subsequently followed longitudinally. Per the authors' pipeline: Cell counts per sample came from amplifying reference gene primers. The data were produced by immunoSEQ multiplex PCR, yet TCRdb's version contains in-frame clones alone and is incomplete. V, J and clone size are those of that table, while D and trimming were read from the DNA. The sample lists more than 350,000 clones, 70% to 90% occurring once. CDR1 and CDR2 from the germline V gene are MNHEY and SMNVEV (reference sequence). This CDR3 has 15 residues. The V gene lost 3 bases and the J gene lost 0 bases, with 9 bases spanning the gap.

Sequenced input: peripheral blood. This receptor was taken from a young woman with COVID-19, enrolled during active disease. V usage is TRBV27 and J usage is TRBJ2-1; D uncertain. This chain's CDR3 is CASSFEPSSYNEQFF. CDR3 DNA: TGTGCCAGCAGTTTTGAGCCGAGCTCCTACAATGAGCAGTTCTTC.